These T cell receptor beta chains were read from a single sample in a study of CD8 T cells in Susac syndrome. TCRdb re-called the immunoSEQ multiplex PCR reads with MiXCR, one entry per CDR3 protein. The sample lists a few hundred thousand distinct CDR3 sequences; 94% were seen once. The sequenced sample was CD4+ T cells from PBMCs. These receptor sequences come from a human donor with Susac syndrome. Each CDR3 is given with its conserved first and last residue. The order of the fields is clone size, D gene, J gene, V gene, CDR3 protein, CDR3 DNA. The D gene is left open where the match is weak. Size tells how often a clone was seen (once, few, many) or the class of an expanded clone, and some rows leave it out.

abundance: once
d_gene: .
j_gene: TRBJ2-7
v_gene: TRBV20-1
CDR3aa: CSAPPAGGSEQYF
CDR3nt: TGCAGTGCTCCTCCCGCAGGGGGGTCCGAGCAGTACTTC

abundance: .
d_gene: .
j_gene: TRBJ2-5
v_gene: TRBV28
CDR3aa: CASTKVGGLGSVGAQYF
CDR3nt: TGTGCCAGCACCAAAGTAGGGGGGCTGGGCTCCGTTGGGGCCCAGTACTTC

abundance: .
d_gene: TRBD1
j_gene: TRBJ1-1
v_gene: TRBV30
CDR3aa: CAWSGGTGGIRAFF
CDR3nt: TGTGCCTGGAGCGGGGGAACAGGGGGGATTAGGGCTTTCTTT

abundance: few
d_gene: TRBD1
j_gene: TRBJ2-7
v_gene: TRBV7-2
CDR3aa: CASSSAGTESYEQYF
CDR3nt: TGTGCCAGCAGCTCCGCCGGGACAGAGAGTTACGAGCAGTACTTC

abundance: .
d_gene: .
j_gene: TRBJ1-6
v_gene: TRBV3-1
CDR3aa: CASSRASNSPLHF
CDR3nt: TGTGCCAGCAGCCGGGCCTCGAATTCACCCCTCCACTTT

abundance: .
d_gene: .
j_gene: TRBJ2-1
v_gene: TRBV30
CDR3aa: CAWKDQYNEQFF
CDR3nt: TGTGCCTGGAAGGACCAATACAATGAGCAGTTCTTC

abundance: .
d_gene: TRBD2
j_gene: TRBJ2-1
v_gene: TRBV29-1
CDR3aa: CSVVRAGGTYNEQFF
CDR3nt: TGCAGCGTTGTTCGAGCGGGGGGAACCTACAATGAGCAGTTCTTC

abundance: .
d_gene: .
j_gene: TRBJ2-7
v_gene: TRBV19
CDR3aa: CASSDTGHSYEQYF
CDR3nt: TGTGCCAGTAGTGATACAGGGCACTCCTACGAGCAGTACTTC

abundance: .
d_gene: TRBD1
j_gene: TRBJ2-6
v_gene: TRBV28
CDR3aa: CASSLGGTAVSGANVLTF
CDR3nt: TGTGCCAGCAGTTTGGGTGGGACAGCCGTCTCTGGGGCCAACGTCCTGACTTTC

abundance: .
d_gene: TRBD1
j_gene: TRBJ1-5
v_gene: TRBV28
CDR3aa: CASNTGTGDQPQHF
CDR3nt: TGTGCCAGCAACACCGGGACAGGGGATCAGCCCCAGCATTTT

abundance: .
d_gene: .
j_gene: TRBJ2-5
v_gene: TRBV12-3/TRBV12-4
CDR3aa: CASRSGPGETQYF
CDR3nt: TGTGCCAGCAGGAGCGGCCCCGGGGAGACCCAGTACTTC

abundance: .
d_gene: .
j_gene: TRBJ1-1
v_gene: TRBV6-2/TRBV6-3
CDR3aa: CASSRQVEAFF
CDR3nt: TGTGCCAGCAGCCGACAGGTCGAAGCTTTCTTT

abundance: .
d_gene: .
j_gene: TRBJ2-3
v_gene: TRBV24-1
CDR3aa: CATSQNTDTQYF
CDR3nt: TGTGCCACCAGCCAAAATACAGATACGCAGTATTTT

abundance: .
d_gene: TRBD1
j_gene: TRBJ1-5
v_gene: TRBV19
CDR3aa: CASRDRGNNQPQHF
CDR3nt: TGTGCCAGTAGGGACAGGGGGAACAATCAGCCCCAGCATTTT

abundance: .
d_gene: .
j_gene: TRBJ2-1
v_gene: TRBV30
CDR3aa: CAWKGSSYNEQFF
CDR3nt: TGTGCCTGGAAGGGGAGCTCCTACAATGAGCAGTTCTTC

abundance: .
d_gene: .
j_gene: TRBJ2-2
v_gene: TRBV6-2/TRBV6-3
CDR3aa: CASSYATINTGELFF
CDR3nt: TGTGCCAGCAGTTACGCGACTATTAACACCGGGGAGCTGTTTTTT

abundance: .
d_gene: .
j_gene: TRBJ1-2
v_gene: TRBV29-1
CDR3aa: CSAEGGGGLQGDGYTF
CDR3nt: TGCAGCGCCGAGGGTGGCGGTGGGCTTCAGGGTGATGGCTACACCTTC

abundance: .
d_gene: TRBD1
j_gene: TRBJ2-7
v_gene: TRBV12-3/TRBV12-4
CDR3aa: CASSRTGGGLYEQYF
CDR3nt: TGTGCCAGCAGCCGAACAGGGGGCGGGTTGTACGAGCAGTACTTC

abundance: .
d_gene: .
j_gene: TRBJ1-2
v_gene: TRBV7-7
CDR3aa: CAEGRRGYTF
CDR3nt: TGTGCAGAGGGGAGACGTGGCTACACCTTC

abundance: .
d_gene: TRBD1
j_gene: TRBJ2-7
v_gene: TRBV30
CDR3aa: CAWRRPGQGSGEQYF
CDR3nt: TGTGCCTGGAGGCGGCCCGGACAGGGGTCGGGCGAGCAGTACTTC

abundance: .
d_gene: .
j_gene: TRBJ1-4
v_gene: TRBV9
CDR3aa: CASSVGQEGEKLFF
CDR3nt: TGTGCCAGCAGCGTAGGACAGGAAGGGGAAAAACTGTTTTTT

abundance: once
d_gene: .
j_gene: TRBJ2-7
v_gene: TRBV6-2/TRBV6-3
CDR3aa: CASSPRDFSYEQYF
CDR3nt: TGTGCCAGCAGTCCCCGGGACTTCTCCTACGAGCAGTACTTC

abundance: .
d_gene: .
j_gene: TRBJ2-1
v_gene: TRBV7-7
CDR3aa: CASSPLQGSYNEQFF
CDR3nt: TGTGCTAGCAGCCCATTACAGGGATCCTACAATGAGCAGTTCTTC

abundance: .
d_gene: .
j_gene: TRBJ2-3
v_gene: TRBV3-1
CDR3aa: CASRGASGTDTQYF
CDR3nt: TGTGCCAGCCGGGGGGCTAGCGGCACAGATACGCAGTATTTT

abundance: .
d_gene: .
j_gene: TRBJ2-7
v_gene: TRBV6-4
CDR3aa: CASSERTTFYEQYF
CDR3nt: TGTGCCAGCAGTGAAAGGACAACGTTTTACGAGCAGTACTTC

abundance: .
d_gene: .
j_gene: TRBJ1-5
v_gene: TRBV12-3/TRBV12-4
CDR3aa: CATRTGISNQPQHF
CDR3nt: TGTGCCACCCGAACGGGGATTAGCAATCAGCCCCAGCATTTT

abundance: .
d_gene: .
j_gene: TRBJ2-7
v_gene: TRBV9
CDR3aa: CASSPSSELHYEQYF
CDR3nt: TGTGCCAGCAGTCCCTCTAGCGAGTTACACTACGAGCAGTACTTC

abundance: .
d_gene: TRBD1
j_gene: TRBJ2-3
v_gene: TRBV5-4
CDR3aa: CASSLAAQGAQSDTQYF
CDR3nt: TGTGCCAGCAGCTTGGCCGCTCAGGGGGCGCAGTCAGATACGCAGTATTTT

abundance: .
d_gene: .
j_gene: TRBJ2-5
v_gene: TRBV12-3/TRBV12-4
CDR3aa: CASSGRFRETQYF
CDR3nt: TGTGCCAGCAGCGGACGGTTCCGAGAGACCCAGTACTTC

abundance: .
d_gene: TRBD1
j_gene: TRBJ2-2
v_gene: TRBV30
CDR3aa: CAGRQGATGELFF
CDR3nt: TGTGCCGGCCGACAGGGGGCGACCGGGGAGCTGTTTTTT

abundance: .
d_gene: TRBD1
j_gene: TRBJ1-2
v_gene: TRBV20-1
CDR3aa: CSASGTGGGYTF
CDR3nt: TGCAGTGCTAGCGGGACAGGAGGGGGCTACACCTTC

abundance: .
d_gene: .
j_gene: TRBJ2-7
v_gene: TRBV10-3
CDR3aa: CAISEQKGHPDSYEQYF
CDR3nt: TGTGCCATCAGTGAGCAAAAGGGACACCCCGACTCCTACGAGCAGTACTTC

abundance: .
d_gene: .
j_gene: TRBJ1-3
v_gene: TRBV9
CDR3aa: CASSVVSGFVSGNTIYF
CDR3nt: TGTGCCAGCAGCGTAGTTTCCGGGTTTGTCTCTGGAAACACCATATATTTT

abundance: once
d_gene: .
j_gene: TRBJ2-2
v_gene: TRBV7-9
CDR3aa: CASSPGPNTGELFF
CDR3nt: TGTGCCAGCAGCCCCGGGCCGAACACCGGGGAGCTGTTTTTT

abundance: .
d_gene: TRBD2
j_gene: TRBJ2-1
v_gene: TRBV4-2
CDR3aa: CASSQQLSGGPVNEQFF
CDR3nt: TGTGCCAGCAGCCAACAACTCTCGGGGGGGCCAGTTAATGAGCAGTTCTTC

abundance: .
d_gene: .
j_gene: TRBJ2-7
v_gene: TRBV15
CDR3aa: CATSRAPRALEQYF
CDR3nt: TGTGCCACCAGCAGAGCCCCGAGGGCCCTCGAGCAGTACTTC

abundance: .
d_gene: .
j_gene: TRBJ1-1
v_gene: TRBV29-1
CDR3aa: CSVDETGMNTEAFF
CDR3nt: TGCAGCGTTGATGAAACAGGCATGAACACTGAAGCTTTCTTT

abundance: .
d_gene: .
j_gene: TRBJ2-7
v_gene: TRBV12-3/TRBV12-4
CDR3aa: CASSPRPVGGHEQYF
CDR3nt: TGTGCCAGCAGTCCCCGCCCGGTGGGGGGCCACGAGCAGTACTTC

abundance: .
d_gene: .
j_gene: TRBJ2-6
v_gene: TRBV7-9
CDR3aa: CASSLTNTGANVLTF
CDR3nt: TGTGCCAGCAGCTTAACTAATACTGGGGCCAACGTCCTGACTTTC